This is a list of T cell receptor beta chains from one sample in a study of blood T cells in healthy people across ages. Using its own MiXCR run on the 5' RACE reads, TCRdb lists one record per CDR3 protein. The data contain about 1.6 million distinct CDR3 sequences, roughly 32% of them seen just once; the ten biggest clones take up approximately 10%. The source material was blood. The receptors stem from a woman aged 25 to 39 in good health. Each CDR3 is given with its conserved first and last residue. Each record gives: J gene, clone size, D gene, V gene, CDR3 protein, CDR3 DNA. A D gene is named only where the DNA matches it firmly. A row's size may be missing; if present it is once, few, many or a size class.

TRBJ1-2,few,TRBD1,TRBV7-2,CASSLTPPTGLNYGYTF,TGTGCCAGCAGCTTGACTCCTCCGACAGGGTTGAACTATGGCTACACCTTC
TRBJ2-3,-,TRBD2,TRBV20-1,CSARDYKAGGADTQYF,TGCAGTGCTAGAGATTATAAAGCGGGAGGGGCAGATACGCAGTATTTT
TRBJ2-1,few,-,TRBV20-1,CSARVLGGEQFF,TGCAGTGCTAGAGTATTGGGTGGAGAGCAGTTCTTC
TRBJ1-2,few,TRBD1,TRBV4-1,CASSQWATGAYGYTF,TGCGCCAGCAGCCAGTGGGCCACAGGGGCCTATGGCTACACCTTC
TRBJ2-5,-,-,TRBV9,CASSRFGMETQYF,TGTGCCAGCAGCCGCTTTGGGATGGAGACCCAGTACTTC
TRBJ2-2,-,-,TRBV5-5,CASSPGKNTGELFF,TGTGCCAGCAGCCCTGGAAAGAACACCGGGGAGCTGTTTTTT
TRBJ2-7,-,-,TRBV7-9,CASSSVHPWDEQYF,TGTGCCAGCAGCTCCGTCCACCCCTGGGACGAGCAGTACTTC
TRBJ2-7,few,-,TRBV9,CASSVWGLPDYEQYF,TGTGCCAGCAGCGTTTGGGGGCTTCCGGATTACGAGCAGTACTTC
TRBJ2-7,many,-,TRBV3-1,CASSGAAYYEQYF,TGTGCCAGCAGTGGAGCAGCCTACTACGAGCAGTACTTC
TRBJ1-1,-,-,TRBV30,CAWSVPAAEAFF,TGTGCCTGGAGTGTACCTGCCGCAGAAGCTTTCTTT
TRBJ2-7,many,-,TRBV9,CASSADPYEQYF,TGTGCCAGCAGTGCCGACCCTTACGAGCAGTACTTC
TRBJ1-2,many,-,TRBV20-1,CSAPRYGYTF,TGCAGTGCTCCCCGCTATGGCTACACCTTC
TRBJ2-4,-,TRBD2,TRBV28,CASSLRLAGERRYF,TGTGCCAGCAGTTTAAGGCTAGCGGGAGAACGGAGGTACTTC
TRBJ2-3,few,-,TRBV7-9,CASVRGISTDTQYF,TGTGCCAGCGTCAGGGGCATTAGCACAGATACGCAGTATTTT
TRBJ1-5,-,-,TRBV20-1,CSANFGPQHF,TGCAGTGCTAATTTTGGGCCCCAGCATTTT
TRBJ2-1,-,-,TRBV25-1,CASSEGPHSSSYNGQFF,TGTGCCAGCAGTGAGGGACCCCACTCGAGCTCCTACAATGGGCAGTTCTTC
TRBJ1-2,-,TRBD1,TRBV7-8,CASSFATGLYGYTF,TGTGCCAGCAGCTTCGCGACAGGGTTATATGGCTACACCTTC
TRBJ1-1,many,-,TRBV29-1,CSVARTNTEAFF,TGCAGCGTTGCCAGAACGAACACTGAAGCTTTCTTT
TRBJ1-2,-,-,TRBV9,CASSTLEANRGYTF,TGTGCCAGCAGCACCCTGGAGGCCAACCGGGGCTACACCTTC
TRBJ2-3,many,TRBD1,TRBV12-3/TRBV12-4,CASSSTGDTQYF,TGTGCCAGCAGTTCGACAGGGGATACGCAGTATTTT
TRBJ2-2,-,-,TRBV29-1,CSVDEENTGELFF,TGCAGCGTTGATGAGGAAAACACCGGGGAGCTGTTTTTT
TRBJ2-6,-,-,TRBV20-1,CSARRGVSRANVLTF,TGCAGTGCTAGAAGGGGCGTCTCTAGGGCCAACGTCCTGACTTTC
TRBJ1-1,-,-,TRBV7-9,CASSLGAEGNTEAFF,TGTGCCAGCAGCTTAGGGGCCGAGGGCAACACTGAAGCTTTCTTT
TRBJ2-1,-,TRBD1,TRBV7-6,CASSSGQGAINEQFF,TGTGCCAGCAGCTCCGGACAGGGGGCAATCAATGAGCAGTTCTTC
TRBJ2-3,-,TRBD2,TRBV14,CASSQDYGGRTTDTQYF,TGTGCCAGCAGCCAAGATTACGGCGGGAGAACGACAGATACGCAGTATTTT
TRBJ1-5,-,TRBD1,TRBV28,CASSTTGTGVDQPQHF,TGTGCCAGCAGCACGACCGGGACAGGGGTGGATCAGCCCCAGCATTTT
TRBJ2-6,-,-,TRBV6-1,CASSRQGQSGANVLTF,TGTGCCAGCAGTCGACAAGGACAGTCTGGGGCCAACGTCCTGACTTTC
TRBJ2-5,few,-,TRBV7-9,CASSPQWEYQETQYF,TGTGCCAGCAGCCCACAATGGGAGTACCAAGAGACCCAGTACTTC
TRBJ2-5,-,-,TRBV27,CASSSHSPQETQYF,TGTGCCAGCAGTTCCCACTCCCCCCAAGAGACCCAGTACTTC
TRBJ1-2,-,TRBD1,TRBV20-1,CSASTGGTYGYTF,TGCAGTGCTAGTACAGGGGGAACCTATGGCTACACCTTC
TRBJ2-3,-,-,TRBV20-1,CSARDLSHQSSTDTQYF,TGCAGTGCTAGAGATTTAAGTCACCAATCTAGCACAGATACGCAGTATTTT
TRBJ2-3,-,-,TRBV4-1,CVSSQDPSTQYF,TGCGTCAGTAGCCAGGACCCCTCGACGCAGTATTTT
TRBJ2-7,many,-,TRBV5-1,CASSLKDGSLSYEQYF,TGCGCCAGCAGCTTGAAAGACGGGAGCCTCTCCTACGAGCAGTACTTC
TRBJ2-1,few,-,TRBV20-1,CSARDYASYNEQFF,TGCAGTGCTAGAGATTACGCGAGCTACAATGAGCAGTTCTTC
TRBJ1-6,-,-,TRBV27,CASSQTGTYNSPLHF,TGTGCCAGCAGTCAAACCGGGACCTATAATTCACCCCTCCACTTT
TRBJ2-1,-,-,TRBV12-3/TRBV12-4,CASLTAGIRFF,TGTGCCAGCTTAACCGCCGGGATTAGGTTCTTC
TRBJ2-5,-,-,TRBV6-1,CASSEVGWQETQYF,TGTGCCAGCAGTGAAGTAGGCTGGCAAGAGACCCAGTACTTC
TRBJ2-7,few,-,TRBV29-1,CSVETGDHYEQYF,TGCAGCGTTGAAACTGGGGACCACTACGAGCAGTACTTC
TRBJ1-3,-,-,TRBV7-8,CASSLSGKHSGNTIYF,TGTGCCAGCAGCTTGTCCGGGAAACACTCTGGAAACACCATATATTTT
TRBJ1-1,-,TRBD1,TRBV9,CASSARQGAEYNTEAFF,TGTGCCAGCAGCGCCCGACAGGGGGCTGAGTATAACACTGAAGCTTTCTTT
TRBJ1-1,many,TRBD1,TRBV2,CASSGTGTEAFF,TGTGCCAGCAGTGGGACAGGCACTGAAGCTTTCTTT
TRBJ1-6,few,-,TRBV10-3,CAISESKRDNSPLHF,TGTGCCATCAGTGAGTCGAAACGGGATAATTCACCCCTCCACTTT
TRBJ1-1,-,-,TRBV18,CASSPGTGGGTEAFF,TGTGCCAGCTCACCCGGGACGGGTGGTGGGACTGAAGCTTTCTTT